This T cell receptor (beta chain) was captured by sequencing in a study of cytomegalovirus exposure and HLA in healthy donors. The primer mix had 60 Vbeta and 13 Jbeta primers. This table comes from immunoSEQ multiplex PCR, and its TCRdb copy is limited to in-frame clones, with some not included. Of more than 90,000 clones in the sample, less than 70% are singletons; the top ten hold 2.7%. Study-level results: There were some 150 TCR beta chains listed as cytomegalovirus-associated. The CMV antigen specificity of three CMV-associated chains was confirmed through in vitro analysis.

Note on this clone: Its antigen is unknown.

Per germline, CDR1 MGHRA and CDR2 YSYEKL. J lost 5 bases, V lost 2 bases, and 2 bases had no gene match. The CDR3 runs to 14 residues. J is TRBJ1-5 and V is TRBV4-1, with 8 positions matching TRBD1. Sequenced sample: PBMCs. This receptor was obtained from a man over 45 in good health and CMV-seronegative. The DNA of the CDR3 is TGCGCCAGCAGCCAACGACAGGGGCATCAGCCCCAGCATTTT. Encoded protein: CASSQRQGHQPQHF.